This T cell receptor (beta chain) was recovered during a study of blood T cell repertoires in COVID-19. Study context: The samples span acute and convalescent COVID-19 from the United States, Italy and Spain. From T cells, B-cell-depleted T cells, or PBMCs came the material, which was cDNA or gDNA.

The protocol was immunoSEQ multiplex PCR, while the TCRdb copy is restricted to in-frame clones and leaves out a portion. The sample lists approximately 150,000 clones, approximately 85% occurring once. Followed longitudinally, the Seattle patients had been enrolled during active infection. The CDR3 loop spans 15 amino acids. Between the trimmed V and J ends, which lost 0 bases and 5 bases, there was a span of 13 bases. The germline CDR1 and CDR2 sequences are SGHTA and FQGNSA. This TCR derives from a woman aged 55-69 years with COVID-19, enrolled during active disease. The V and J genes are TRBV7-2 and TRBJ1-2; a weak D match, TRBD1 (5 bases). The specimen sequenced was peripheral blood. The DNA of the CDR3 is TGTGCCAGCAGCTTAGCATTCGGGCAGGGTTATGGCTACACCTTC. Translating gives CASSLAFGQGYGYTF.